A selection of T cell receptor beta chains follows, all from one sample in a study of shared clonotypes between healthy human individuals. Here immunoSEQ multiplex PCR was the method, and the copy in TCRdb shows in-frame clones only, minus some. The table lists some 530,000 clones, 81% of them singletons. Sequenced sample: PBMCs. These receptors were obtained from a woman between 35 and 50 years old in good health. Some clones in this sample may be carry-over from other donors' samples. Each CDR3 is given with its conserved first and last residue. The D gene is left open where the match is weak. Some rows have no size entry. The others give once, few or many, or a class for an expanded clone.

V gene: TRBV15; clone size: many; D gene: -; CDR3 length: 16; J gene: TRBJ1-3; CDR3 DNA: TGTGCCACCAGCAGAGATCTGGGGAGCTCTGGAAACACCATATATTTT; CDR3 protein: CATSRDLGSSGNTIYF
V gene: TRBV11-1; clone size: -; D gene: -; CDR3 length: 14; J gene: TRBJ2-5; CDR3 DNA: TGTGCCAGCAGCTTCGGGACCGAGGGGGAGACCCAGTACTTC; CDR3 protein: CASSFGTEGETQYF
V gene: TRBV11-3; clone size: -; D gene: -; CDR3 length: 17; J gene: TRBJ1-3; CDR3 DNA: TGTGCCAGCAGCTTATCCGCGACGGGCACCTCTGGAAACACCATATATTTT; CDR3 protein: CASSLSATGTSGNTIYF
V gene: TRBV5-1; clone size: -; D gene: TRBD1; CDR3 length: 16; J gene: TRBJ1-1; CDR3 DNA: TGCGCCAGCAGCTTGGGGCAGGGGGCCATGAACACTGAAGCTTTCTTT; CDR3 protein: CASSLGQGAMNTEAFF
V gene: TRBV7-3; clone size: -; D gene: TRBD2; CDR3 length: 15; J gene: TRBJ2-1; CDR3 DNA: TGTGCCAGCAGCTTACACTCTAGCGGGTACAATGAGCAGTTCTTC; CDR3 protein: CASSLHSSGYNEQFF
V gene: TRBV19; clone size: -; D gene: TRBD1; CDR3 length: 15; J gene: TRBJ2-7; CDR3 DNA: TGTGCCAGTAGTACCTACCATCAGGGGGCAGGGGAGCAGTACTTC; CDR3 protein: CASSTYHQGAGEQYF
V gene: TRBV5-1; clone size: -; D gene: -; CDR3 length: 15; J gene: TRBJ2-7; CDR3 DNA: TGCGCCAGCAGCAAAGGTCCCAGGACACGCTACGAGCAGTACTTC; CDR3 protein: CASSKGPRTRYEQYF
V gene: TRBV10-3; clone size: -; D gene: -; CDR3 length: 14; J gene: TRBJ2-5; CDR3 DNA: TGTGCCATCAGTGAGGAACAGGGTACGGAGACCCAGTACTTC; CDR3 protein: CAISEEQGTETQYF
V gene: TRBV27; clone size: -; D gene: -; CDR3 length: 13; J gene: TRBJ2-5; CDR3 DNA: TGTGCCAGCAGTTCGACCGGGGAGGAGACCCAGTACTTC; CDR3 protein: CASSSTGEETQYF
V gene: TRBV15; clone size: -; D gene: TRBD2; CDR3 length: 17; J gene: TRBJ2-4; CDR3 DNA: TGTGCCACCAGCATAACTAGCGGGAGGCTAGCCAAAAACATTCAGTACTTC; CDR3 protein: CATSITSGRLAKNIQYF